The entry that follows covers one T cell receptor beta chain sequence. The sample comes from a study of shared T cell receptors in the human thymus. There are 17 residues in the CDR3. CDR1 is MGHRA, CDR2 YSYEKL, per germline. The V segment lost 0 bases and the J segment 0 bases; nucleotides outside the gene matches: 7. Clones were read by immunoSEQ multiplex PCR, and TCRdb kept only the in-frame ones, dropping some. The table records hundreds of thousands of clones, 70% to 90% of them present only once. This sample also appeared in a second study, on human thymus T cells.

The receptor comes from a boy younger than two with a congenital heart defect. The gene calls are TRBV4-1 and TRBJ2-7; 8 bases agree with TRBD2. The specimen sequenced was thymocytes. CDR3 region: CASSQEARGGTSYEQYF. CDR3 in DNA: TGCGCCAGCAGCCAAGAGGCCCGCGGGGGGACCTCCTACGAGCAGTACTTC.